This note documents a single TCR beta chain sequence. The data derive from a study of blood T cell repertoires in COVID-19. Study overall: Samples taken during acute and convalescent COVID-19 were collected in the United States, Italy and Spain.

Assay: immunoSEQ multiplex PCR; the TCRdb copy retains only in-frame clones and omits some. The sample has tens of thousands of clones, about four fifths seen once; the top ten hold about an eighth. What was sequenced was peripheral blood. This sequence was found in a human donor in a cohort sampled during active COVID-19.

The DNA for the CDR3 is TGCGCCAGCAGAACGGGACAGTGGGATGGCTACACCTTC. It specifies CASRTGQWDGYTF. V is TRBV5-1 and J is TRBJ1-2; 7 nucleotides line up with TRBD1. CDR1 is SGHRS and CDR2 is YFSETQ in the germline V gene. This CDR3 contains 13 residues. With 5 bases clipped from V and 6 bases from J, the junction kept 7 bases outside the gene matches.